The clone carrying this T cell receptor beta chain was picked up many times. The data belong to a study of blood T cells in healthy people across ages. Individuals who donated were healthy Caucasians from Russia aged roughly 6 to 90. Whenever a sample was processed, at least 6.5 million PBMCs were isolated. There were at least 5.5 micrograms of total RNA extracted from every sample. A second about 7 to 11 cycle PCR used barcoded and J-beta primers. One entry per CDR3 protein results from TCRdb running MiXCR on the 5' RACE reads. The table lists about 1.7 million distinct CDR3 sequences, 28% of them singletons. Germline assignment: CDR1 LGHDT and CDR2 YNNKEL (reference sequence). Germline trimming cut 1 base from V and 6 bases from J; bases unmatched to any gene: 0. CDR3 size: 14 residues.

This TCR was sampled from a woman in her twenties or thirties in good health. The J gene is TRBJ2-1, the V gene TRBV3-1, with 10 bases lining up with TRBD2. Sequencing used blood. As DNA, the CDR3 is TGTGCCAGCAGCCAAGGGACTAGCGGCAATGAGCAGTTCTTC. It translates to CASSQGTSGNEQFF.